The source of this TCR beta chain is a study of T cell repertoires in cytomegalovirus infection. TCRdb analysed the reads with MiXCR anew, one entry per CDR3 protein. The data show under 100,000 distinct CDR3 sequences, 3.7% seen once. This clonotype was observed many times. The clonotype comes from a human donor in good health (CMV status not recorded). Some clones in this sample may be carry-over from other donors' samples. The sample consisted of PBMCs.

CDR3 coding DNA: TGTGCCAGCACCCTAGCAGGGAATCAGCCCCAGCATTTT. Translation gives CASTLAGNQPQHF. V is TRBV7-2 and J is TRBJ1-5; tentatively, D is TRBD1 (5 bases). CDR1 is SGHTA and CDR2 is FQGNSA in the germline V gene. V was cut by 7 bases and J by 4 bases, with 11 bases left in between. The CDR3 has 13 residues.